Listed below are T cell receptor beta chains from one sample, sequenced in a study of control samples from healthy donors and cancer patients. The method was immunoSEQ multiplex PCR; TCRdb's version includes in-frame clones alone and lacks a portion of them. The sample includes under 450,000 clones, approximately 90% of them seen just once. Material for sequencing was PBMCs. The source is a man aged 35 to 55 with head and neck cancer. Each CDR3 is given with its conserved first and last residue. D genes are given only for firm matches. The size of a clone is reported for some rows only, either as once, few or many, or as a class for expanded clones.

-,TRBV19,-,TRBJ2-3,TGTGCCAGTAGTCTGTCACACACAGATACGCAGTATTTT,CASSLSHTDTQYF
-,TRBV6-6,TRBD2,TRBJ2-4,TGTGCCAGCAGTCCGAGCGGGAGGGCCTTGGGAGCCAAAAACATTCAGTACTTC,CASSPSGRALGAKNIQYF
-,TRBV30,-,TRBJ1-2,TGTGCCTGGAGTTTCCTGCGGGGCTACACCTTC,CAWSFLRGYTF
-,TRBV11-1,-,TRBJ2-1,TGTGCCAGCAGCACATACAGGTCCTCGCATCCAGAGCAGTTCTTC,CASSTYRSSHPEQFF
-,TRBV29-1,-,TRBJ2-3,TGCAGCATCGCCTTGGGGGGAGATACGCAGTATTTT,CSIALGGDTQYF
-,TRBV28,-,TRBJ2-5,TGTGCCAGCAGTCCCCCGACAACACAACAAGAGACCCAGTACTTC,CASSPPTTQQETQYF
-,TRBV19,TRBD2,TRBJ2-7,TGTGCCAGTAGTAAAGGGACTAGCGGGAGAGGCGAGCAGTACTTC,CASSKGTSGRGEQYF
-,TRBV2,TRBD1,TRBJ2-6,TGTGCCAGCAGTGGGGACAGGGTAGGGAGTGGGGCCAACGTCCTGACTTTC,CASSGDRVGSGANVLTF
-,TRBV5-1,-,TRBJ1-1,TGCGCCAGCAGCTTCAAGAGGAACACTGAAGCTTTCTTT,CASSFKRNTEAFF
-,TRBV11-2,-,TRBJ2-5,TGTGCCAGCAGCGAAAGGACATTCCAAGAGACCCAGTACTTC,CASSERTFQETQYF
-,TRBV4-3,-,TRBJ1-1,TGCGCCAGCAGCCAAGATAGGAGAGGGAACACTGAAGCTTTCTTT,CASSQDRRGNTEAFF
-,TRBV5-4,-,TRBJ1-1,TGTGCCAGCAGCTTGAACGCACGGGGGTCGACTGAAGCTTTCTTT,CASSLNARGSTEAFF
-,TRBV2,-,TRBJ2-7,TGTGCCAGCAGTGCGGGCCCGCGGGGCTACGAGCAGTACTTC,CASSAGPRGYEQYF
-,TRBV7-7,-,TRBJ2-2,TGTGCTAGCAGCTTATCAGGAGTAGGTGGCGGGGAGCTGTTTTTT,CASSLSGVGGGELFF
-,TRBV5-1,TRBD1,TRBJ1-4,TGCGCCAGCAGCACCCGGGACAGGGGGAATGAAAAACTGTTTTTT,CASSTRDRGNEKLFF
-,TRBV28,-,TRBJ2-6,TGTGCCAGCAGTCCGCCCGGCGGCTCTGGGGCCAACGTCCTGACTTTC,CASSPPGGSGANVLTF
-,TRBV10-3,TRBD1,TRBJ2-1,TGTGCCATCAGGGCCGGGACAGGGACCTACAATGAGCAGTTCTTC,CAIRAGTGTYNEQFF
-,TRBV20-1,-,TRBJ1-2,TGCAGTGCTAGTGAGTCCGGACCACGGGATGGCTACACCTTC,CSASESGPRDGYTF
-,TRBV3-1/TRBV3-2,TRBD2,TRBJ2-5,TGTGCCAGCAGCCAAGATCCCCACGGGGGGAGAGAGACCCAGTACTTC,CASSQDPHGGRETQYF
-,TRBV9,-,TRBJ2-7,TGTGCCAGCAGCGTAGCGGCTAGCGAGAATTACGAGCAGTACTTC,CASSVAASENYEQYF
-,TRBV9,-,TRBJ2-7,TGTGCCAGCAGCGTAGCTATGGACACATACTCCTACGAGCAGTACTTC,CASSVAMDTYSYEQYF
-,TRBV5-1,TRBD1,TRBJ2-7,TGCGCCAGCAGCCTCGGACAGGGATTCTACGAGCAGTACTTC,CASSLGQGFYEQYF
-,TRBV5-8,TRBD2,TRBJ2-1,TGTGCCAGCAGCTTGGGACTAGCGGACTCCTACAATGAGCAGTTCTTC,CASSLGLADSYNEQFF
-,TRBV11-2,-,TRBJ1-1,TGTGCCAGCAGCTTTGTGGCAGGGAACATGAACACTGAAGCTTTCTTT,CASSFVAGNMNTEAFF
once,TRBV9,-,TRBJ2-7,TGTGCCAGCAGCGTAGGAAGCGGCTCCTACGAGCAGTACTTC,CASSVGSGSYEQYF
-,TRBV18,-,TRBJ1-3,TGTGCCAGCTCACCAGACACGGGGTCCTCTGGAAACACCATATATTTT,CASSPDTGSSGNTIYF
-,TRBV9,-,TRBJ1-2,TGTGCCAGCAGCGTAGTGGGGGACGGGAACTATGGCTACACCTTC,CASSVVGDGNYGYTF
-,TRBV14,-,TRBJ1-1,TGTGCCAGCAGCCCCCGACGGACGGCTTTGTTCCCTGAAGCTTTCTTT,CASSPRRTALFPEAFF
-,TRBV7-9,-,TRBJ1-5,TGTGCCAGCAGCTTAGCATCCGGGGGCGGACAGCCCCAGCATTTT,CASSLASGGGQPQHF
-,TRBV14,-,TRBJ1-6,TGTGCCAGCAGCCAAGGAAGTGGAACCCCCCTCCACTTT,CASSQGSGTPLHF
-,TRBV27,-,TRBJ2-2,TGTGCCAGCAGTATTATTTCGAACACCGGGGAGCTGTTTTTT,CASSIISNTGELFF
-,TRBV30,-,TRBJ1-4,TGTGCCTGGAGTCAAGGGAGGAATGAAAAACTGTTTTTT,CAWSQGRNEKLFF
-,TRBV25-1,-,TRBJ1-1,TGTGCCAGCAGTGAGTACGGCGAGAATACTGAAGCTTTCTTT,CASSEYGENTEAFF
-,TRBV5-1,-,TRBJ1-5,TGCGCCGGACGGTTAGGGAATCAGCCCCAGCATTTT,CAGRLGNQPQHF
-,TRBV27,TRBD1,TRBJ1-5,TGTGCCAGCAGCGACAGGGATGGGAATCAGCCCCAGCATTTT,CASSDRDGNQPQHF
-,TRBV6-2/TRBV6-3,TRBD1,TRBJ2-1,TGTGCCAGCAGTTCGGCGACAGGGTACAATGAGCAGTTCTTC,CASSSATGYNEQFF
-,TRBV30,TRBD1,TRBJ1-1,TGTGCCTGGGGGGGACAGTCGAACACTGAAGCTTTCTTT,CAWGGQSNTEAFF
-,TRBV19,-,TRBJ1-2,TGTGCCAGCTCGTCCGCGACGGACCCAGGCAACTATGGCTACACCTTC,CASSSATDPGNYGYTF
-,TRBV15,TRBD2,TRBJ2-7,TGTGCCACCAGCAGGGGTCGGGGGGTTTACGAGCAGTACTTC,CATSRGRGVYEQYF